This TCR beta chain derives from a study of T cells expressing NK-cell markers. Study in general: Among the eight sequenced donors, seven tested HCMV-seropositive and one tested seronegative.

Looked up from germline, CDR1 is SGHVS and CDR2 is FQNEAQ. The CDR3 runs 18 residues. Using the 5' RACE reads, TCRdb records one entry per CDR3 protein without DNA. The sample includes under 200,000 distinct CDR3 sequences. The sample taken for sequencing was blood T cells: a sorted CD56 or NKG2C T cell subset, CD4+ or CD8+ T cells, or bulk PBMC T cells (not recorded which). The V gene is TRBV7-8, the J gene TRBJ2-3; TCRdb reports TRBD2, a call that lacks DNA to check it against. The clonotype originates from a woman between 18 and 75 years old in good health. The CDR3 region is CASHPLSGRAGGTDTQYF.